One T cell receptor (beta chain) is described in this entry. Its antigen remains unidentified. No clone much larger than this one lies a single base away; base qualities are absent. This record comes from a study of blood T cell repertoires in COVID-19 (TCRdb year 2020). Some background on the complete study: Collaborator samples came from the United States, Italy and Spain and covered acute and convalescent phases of COVID-19. The material from the prospective study consisted of cDNA or gDNA derived from T cells, B-cell-depleted T cells, or PBMCs. Subjects who had been exposed to COVID-19, were actively infected with it, or had recovered from it provided the deeply sampled blood TCRbeta repertoires that made up the dataset. The repertoires were released in a freely available public database intended as a resource for research on the immune response to SARS-CoV-2. Samples were obtained from the ongoing ImmuneRACE study (first 160 participants) and from some 1,300 subjects provided by 6 global collaborators. A de-identified subject ID, COVID-19 status, age in years and sex were almost always included in the sample metadata. HLA class I and class II types, where available, came from metadata supplied by the sample provider rather than from assay-based typing. What the work shows at the level of the full study, not this receptor alone: Clinical and demographic metadata were provided uncurated, with the amount varying by source and participant.

The CDR3 numbers 15 residues from cysteine through phenylalanine. Left in the record is the CDR3 DNA by itself, 45 bases read in frame from the first base. V gives up 1 base and J gives up 2 bases, and the segment between their germline ends measures 12 bases. CDR1 is given as MGHRA and CDR2 as YSYEKL, both from the germline V gene. TCRbeta CDR3 regions were amplified from genomic DNA by means of the immunoSEQ Assay, a bias-controlled multiplex PCR. The source study handled its data this way. The number of nucleated cells in each sample was estimated by amplification of reference gene primers within the assay. To quantify the absolute abundance of each unique TCRbeta CDR3 rearrangement, sequence reads were collapsed and filtered. For each sample, productive Simpson clonality was calculated as the square root of Simpson's diversity index over productive rearrangements. Held by TCRdb, this immuneACCESS table contains in-frame sequences only and omits some clones. Under half of the omission traces to an unresolved V gene where checked; the cause of the rest is unknown. Clone size and the V and J calls come from that table; the DNA yielded D and trimming. Across this sample there are approximately 90,000 clones, with about 77% seen only once. The biggest ten clones account for 6.3% of the sample.

In Seattle, one collaborating source enrolled patients while the infection was active and tracked those patients longitudinally over the course of disease. Whole blood was collected in K2EDTA tubes by collaborating institutions according to the institutions' own protocols. Collaborator samples were shipped for TCRbeta analysis as frozen whole blood, isolated PBMCs, or DNA extracted from either sample type. Sequenced: peripheral blood. The sequence links TRBV4-1 to TRBJ2-7, and perhaps TRBD2 as D gene, on 6 matching bases. This TCR came from a man between 65 and 79 years old with COVID-19, enrolled during active disease. The CDR3 in this case is CASSQASAGTYEQYF. The DNA sequence is TGCGCCAGCAGCCAAGCTTCCGCGGGGACCTACGAGCAGTACTTC.